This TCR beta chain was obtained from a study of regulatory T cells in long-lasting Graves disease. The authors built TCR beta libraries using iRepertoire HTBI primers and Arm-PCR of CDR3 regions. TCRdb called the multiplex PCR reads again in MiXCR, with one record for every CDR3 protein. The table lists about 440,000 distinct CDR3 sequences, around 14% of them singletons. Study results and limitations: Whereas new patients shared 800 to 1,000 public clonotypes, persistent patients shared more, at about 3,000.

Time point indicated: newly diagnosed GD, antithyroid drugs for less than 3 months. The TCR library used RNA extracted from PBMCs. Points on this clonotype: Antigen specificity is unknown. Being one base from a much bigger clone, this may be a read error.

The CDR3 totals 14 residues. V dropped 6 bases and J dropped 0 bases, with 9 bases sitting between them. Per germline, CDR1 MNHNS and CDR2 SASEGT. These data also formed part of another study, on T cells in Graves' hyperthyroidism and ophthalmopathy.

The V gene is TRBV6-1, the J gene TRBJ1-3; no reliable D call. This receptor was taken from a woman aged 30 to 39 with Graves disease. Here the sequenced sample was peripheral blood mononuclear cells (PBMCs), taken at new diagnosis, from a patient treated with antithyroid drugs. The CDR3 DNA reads TGTGCCAGCAGGCAAGACTCCTCTGGAAACACCATATATTTT. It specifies CASRQDSSGNTIYF.